One sample yielded the 2 T cell receptor beta chains listed below, sequenced in a study of early T cells in non-severe SARS-CoV-2 infection. Each CDR3 protein gets one entry after TCRdb re-called the 5' RACE reads with MiXCR. The table has about 90,000 distinct CDR3 sequences, 13% to 15% seen once. The specimen sequenced was whole blood. Source of these receptors: an adult who was a healthcare worker with PCR-confirmed SARS-CoV-2 infection or an uninfected control (not recorded which).

The V and J genes are TRBV12-3 or TRBV12-4 and TRBJ1-1; unclear D gene. The CDR3 has 13 amino acids. Between the trimmed V and J ends, which lost 3 bases and 1 base, there was a span of 6 bases. The DNA of the CDR3 is TGTGCCAGCAGTTTCCGGGGGAACACTGAAGCTTTCTTT. It encodes CASSFRGNTEAFF.

This clonotype was detected a few times. The CDR3 DNA sequence: TGTGCCAGCAGCCCTTGGGACCCACCGACTAATAATTCACCCCTCCACTTT. Its protein is CASSPWDPPTNNSPLHF. V is TRBV27 and J is TRBJ1-6; the D gene is possibly TRBD1 (5 bases). The CDR3 has 17 amino acids. Trimming left V 6 bases short and J 5 bases short, with 20 bases between. Germline CDR1 reads MNHEY; CDR2 reads SMNVEV (reference sequence).